The clone carrying this T cell receptor beta chain was counted a single time. The age range of participants was 18 to 89 years, with residence in about two dozen US areas. Membership in each cohort depended on participant-reported clinical history. In Cohort 3, a recovered donor had either two negative PCRs, clearance, or symptom resolution. The CDR3 sequence is 17 residues long. Unmatched junction bases numbered 8, after V lost 4 bases and J lost 0 bases. CDR1 is SGHTA, CDR2 FQGNSA, per germline. The entry originates in a study of blood T cell repertoires in COVID-19. About the research overall: The cDNA or gDNA used as material had been derived from T cells, B-cell-depleted T cells, or PBMCs.

Using immunoSEQ multiplex PCR, the repertoire was profiled, and TCRdb retains in-frame clones only, with some absent. Counted here are about 330,000 clones, 87% occurring once; the ten biggest clones make up over 4%. Source material: PBMCs or T cells enriched from blood (not recorded which). This sequence was found in a woman aged 25-40 years who had recovered from COVID-19. The rearrangement uses TRBV7-2 and TRBJ2-7; 11 bases match TRBD1. The CDR3 reads CASSYPLGTGGSYEQYF. As DNA, the CDR3 is TGTGCCAGCAGCTATCCCCTCGGGACAGGGGGCTCCTACGAGCAGTACTTC.